The next 22 T cell receptor beta chains were all read from a single sample in a study of blood T cell repertoires in COVID-19. Assay: immunoSEQ multiplex PCR; the TCRdb copy retains only in-frame clones and omits some. The sample holds about 250,000 clones; approximately 79% are singletons and the top ten take over 3%. Sequenced: peripheral blood. The source is a woman aged 35 to 49 with active or convalescent COVID-19.

The gene calls are TRBV2 and TRBJ2-7; no definite D call. CDR1 SNHLY and CDR2 FYNNEI come from the germline V gene. CDR3 length equals 12 residues. V was pared by 7 bases and J by 6 bases, with 13 bases between. The CDR3 region is CASTSPPLEQYF. The CDR3 DNA is TGTGCCAGCACCTCCCCCCCCCTCGAGCAGTACTTC.

The rearrangement uses TRBV6-1 and TRBJ1-6; weak D call: TRBD1 (6 bases). The germline gives CDR1 MNHNS, CDR2 SASEGT. The CDR3 has 15 amino acids. The ends were cut back, 1 base at V and 9 bases at J, with 13 bases in the middle. CDR3 sequence reads: CASSEGWGRGSPLHF. CDR3 coding DNA: TGTGCCAGCAGTGAAGGATGGGGGCGCGGTTCACCCCTCCACTTT.

The chain links TRBV28 to TRBJ2-7, with 7 bases identical to TRBD1. Germline V gives CDR1 MDHEN, CDR2 SYDVKM. CDR3 length: 13 amino acids. CDR3 sequence reads: CGQGGPPSYEQYV. The CDR3 DNA reads TGTGGCCAAGGGGGCCCTCCCTCCTACGAGCAGTACGTC.

This chain uses TRBV3-1 (or the pseudogene TRBV3-2) with TRBJ2-3, with 10 nucleotides matching TRBD2. V lost 4 bases to trimming and J lost 2 bases; unmatched junction nucleotides: 12. This CDR3 region has 18 residues. Germline loops: CDR1 LGHDT, CDR2 YNNKEL (reference sequence). CDR3 residues: CASSPRRIAGGPTDTQYF. CDR3 in DNA: TGTGCCAGCAGCCCCCGTCGGATAGCGGGGGGCCCCACAGATACGCAGTATTTT.

This clone was seen just once. The chain joins TRBV19 to TRBJ1-5; 8 nucleotides align to TRBD1. Losses at the gene ends were 1 base for V and 6 bases for J; bases not matched to a gene: 20. CDR1 and CDR2 from the germline V gene are LNHDA and SQIVND (reference sequence). The CDR3 runs 20 residues. The CDR3 DNA is TGTGCCAGTAGTATAGGAAACCGGGACAGGCGGCGAAGGGTGCTTCAGCCCCAGCATTTT. Translating it yields CASSIGNRDRRRRVLQPQHF.

V and J are TRBV14 and TRBJ1-2, with D possibly being TRBD1 (6 bases). Per germline, CDR1 SGHDN and CDR2 FVKESK. V lost 5 bases to trimming and J lost 4 bases, with 17 bases between them. The CDR3 has 15 residues. DNA of the CDR3: TGTGCCAGCAGCTCGGGACAAACCAGGGGCTATGGCTACACCTTC. Its protein is CASSSGQTRGYGYTF.

The V and J genes are TRBV25-1 and TRBJ1-5; perhaps TRBD1 as D (5 bases). V was pared by 1 base and J by 5 bases, with 6 bases between. This CDR3 contains 13 residues. Germline V lookup: CDR1 MGHDK, CDR2 SYGVNS. CDR3 nucleotide sequence: TGTGCCAGCAGTGAATGGGGGGATCAGCCCCAGCATTTT. Translation gives CASSEWGDQPQHF. Based on the CDR3 plus reference TRBV25-1 and TRBJ1-5, the full variable domain is EADIYQTPRYLVIGTGKKITLECSQTMGHDKMYWYQQDPGMELHLIHYSYGVNSTEKGDLSSESTVSRIRTEHFPLTLESARPSHTSQYLCASSEWGDQPQHFGDGTRLSIL.

The V and J genes are TRBV9 and TRBJ2-5, with TRBD1 matching over 9 bases. V gave up 4 bases and J gave up 5 bases; unmatched junction bases: 9. Germline V CDR1 and CDR2: SGDLS, YYNGEE. This CDR3 has 15 amino acids. Here the CDR3 DNA reads TGTGCCAGCAGCTCAACCCGGGACAGGGTCGAGACCCAGTACTTC. This encodes CASSSTRDRVETQYF.

Concerning this clone: Other nucleotide sequences in the sample specify the same CDR3. J is TRBJ1-1 and V is TRBV13; the D gene is possibly TRBD1 (5 bases). This CDR3 region has 13 residues. Germline CDR1 PRHDT, CDR2 FYEKMQ (reference sequence). Trimming shortened V by 2 bases and J by 2 bases, and 6 bases separated the two germline ends. The chain's CDR3 is CASSLQGNTEAFF. CDR3 in DNA: TGTGCCAGCAGCTTACAGGGTAACACTGAAGCTTTCTTT.

This chain connects TRBV5-6 to TRBJ2-3, with a tentative D call TRBD2 (6 bases). Trimming left V 1 base short and J 2 bases short, with 14 bases between. CDR1 SGHDT and CDR2 YYEEEE come from the germline V gene. The CDR3 is 16 amino acids. CDR3 sequence: CASSLPLASLTDTQYF. The CDR3 nucleotides are TGTGCCAGCAGCTTGCCGCTAGCGTCCCTCACAGATACGCAGTATTTT.

V is TRBV11-2 and J is TRBJ1-2; D remains unclear. V lost 0 bases to trimming and J lost 9 bases, with 14 bases between them. Germline CDR1 SGHAT, CDR2 FQNNGV. The CDR3 has 14 residues. The CDR3 here is CASSLERTGSSYTF. For the CDR3, the DNA is TGTGCCAGCAGCTTAGAGAGGACGGGGTCCAGCTACACCTTC.

The chain joins TRBV2 to TRBJ1-1; possibly TRBD1 for D (6 bases). Germline V lookup: CDR1 SNHLY, CDR2 FYNNEI. Deletions cut 4 bases from V and 0 bases from J, with 15 bases between. The CDR3 sequence is 16 residues long. The CDR3 protein is CASSGPARGMNTEAFF. In DNA form, the CDR3 reads TGTGCCAGCAGTGGCCCAGCAAGGGGGATGAACACTGAAGCTTTCTTT.

V and J are TRBV3-1 (or the pseudogene TRBV3-2) and TRBJ2-2, with a weak D call TRBD2 (5 bases). The CDR3 is 15 amino acids. The germline V gene encodes CDR1 LGHDT and CDR2 YNNKEL (reference sequence). The V and J ends lost 3 bases and 3 bases respectively, with 11 bases between them. Here the CDR3 reads CASSQATTDTGELFF. The DNA of the CDR3 is TGTGCCAGCAGCCAGGCGACTACTGACACCGGGGAGCTGTTTTTT.

The chain uses TRBV10-3 and TRBJ1-3, with a weak D call TRBD1 (6 bases). Germline CDR1 ENHRY, CDR2 SYGVKD. CDR3 length equals 16 residues. The germline V and J ends were trimmed by 0 bases and 4 bases, with 13 bases remaining between them. In nucleotides, the CDR3 is TGTGCCATCAGTGAGTCGCAGGGGTTGGGCGGAAACACCATATATTTT. It specifies CAISESQGLGGNTIYF.

V usage is TRBV28 and J usage is TRBJ1-5, with 10 bases aligning to TRBD1. The junction had 4 bases not matched to a gene; V was cut back by 2 bases and J by 3 bases. The CDR3 has 16 amino acids. Germline CDR1 is MDHEN and CDR2 is SYDVKM. The chain's CDR3 is CASSLRTGGPNQPQHF. DNA of the CDR3: TGTGCCAGCAGTTTACGGACAGGGGGTCCCAATCAGCCCCAGCATTTT.

A few counts support this clone. V gene TRBV18 combines with J gene TRBJ1-6; a possible D gene is TRBD1 (6 bases). The CDR3 loop spans 14 amino acids. V lost 5 bases and J lost 8, with 13 bases in between. Germline loops: CDR1 KGHSH, CDR2 LQKENI. CDR3 nucleotide sequence: TGTGCCAGCTCAACGGGGGGACAACATTCACCCCTCCACTTT. This encodes CASSTGGQHSPLHF.

The CDR3 coding sequence is TGTGCCAGCAGTTTGTCCAGACAGGGTAGCTCCTATAATTCACCCCTCCACTTT. Its translation: CASSLSRQGSSYNSPLHF. V usage is TRBV27 and J usage is TRBJ1-6; TRBD1 agrees at 7 bases. Trimming cost V 3 bases and J 0 bases; bases outside gene matches: 8. This CDR3 contains 18 residues. The germline CDR1 and CDR2 sequences are MNHEY and SMNVEV (reference sequence).

V gene TRBV4-1 combines with J gene TRBJ1-1; tentatively, D is TRBD1 (5 bases). The germline CDR1 and CDR2 sequences are MGHRA and YSYEKL. V lost 0 bases to trimming and J lost 7 bases, with 9 bases between them. This CDR3 contains 13 residues. CDR3 region: CASSQDLDSEAFF. DNA for the CDR3: TGCGCCAGCAGCCAAGATCTTGACAGTGAAGCTTTCTTT.

The rearrangement uses TRBV19 and TRBJ2-5; 12 nucleotides align to TRBD1. Trimming removed 4 bases from V and 5 bases from J; junction bases left unmatched: 5. The V gene's germline CDR1 is LNHDA and CDR2 SQIVND (reference sequence). CDR3 size: 15 residues. CDR3 loop: CASSTGTGGGETQYF. In DNA form, the CDR3 reads TGTGCCAGTAGTACCGGGACAGGGGGCGGTGAGACCCAGTACTTC.

The genes are TRBV6-1 and TRBJ2-1, with 8 bases lining up with TRBD2. The CDR3 covers 15 residues. J lost 10 bases, V lost 0 bases, and 8 bases had no gene match. Germline V lookup: CDR1 MNHNS, CDR2 SASEGT. The CDR3 loop reads CASSEAQGTRREQFF. The CDR3 DNA reads as TGTGCCAGCAGTGAAGCGCAGGGGACTAGAAGGGAGCAGTTCTTC.

Here the CDR3 reads CASSMNRGRDSPLHF. In DNA, the CDR3 is TGTGCCAGCAGTATGAACAGGGGGCGAGATTCACCCCTCCACTTT. The V gene is TRBV28, the J gene TRBJ1-6, with 9 positions matching TRBD1. Germline CDR1 and CDR2: MDHEN and SYDVKM. CDR3 size: 15 residues. The V segment lost 5 bases and the J segment 8 bases; nucleotides outside the gene matches: 7.

The chain couples TRBV6-5 to TRBJ2-2; weak D call: TRBD1 (6 bases). CDR1 and CDR2 (germline): MNHEY, SVGAGI. The CDR3 is 14 residues long. V dropped 8 bases and J dropped 4 bases, with 14 bases sitting between them. The CDR3, as DNA: TGTGCCAGCGCAACCGGGACATTCACCGGGGAGCTGTTTTTT. Translation gives CASATGTFTGELFF.